The clone carrying this T cell receptor beta chain appeared many times. Its antigen is unidentified. V lost 4 bases and J lost 6; bases outside the gene matches: 6. Per germline, CDR1 SQVTM and CDR2 ANQGSEA. This CDR3 contains 12 residues. The data are from a study of beta chain features in type 1 diabetes. Sorting of CD4+ naive, central memory, regulatory and stem cell-like memory cells was performed via CD45RO/CCR7/CD25/CD127/CD95/CD27. Expressed TCRB transcripts were sequenced, since all the RNA that had been isolated was reverse transcribed. Only in-frame clones appear in the TCRdb table, and some are missing; sequencing was by immunoSEQ multiplex PCR. The repertoire holds about 190,000 clones, with 7% to 9% as singletons. Study results and limitations: VDJ junctions from type 1 diabetes patients carried fewer insertions and larger deletions. Moderate yet significant TCRB CDR3 shortening was seen in Type 1 diabetes patients in all four CD4+ subsets.

The chain recombines TRBV29-1 with TRBJ2-7; 7 bases map to TRBD2. Sequenced sample: central memory CD4+ T cells from blood. The source of this sequence is a man aged 18-30 years with type 1 diabetes. The CDR3 region has the DNA TGCAGCGTTGCGGCGGGAGCCCCCGAGCAGTACTTC. Translated, it gives CSVAAGAPEQYF.